Detailed here is one TCR beta chain. As yet, its antigen is unknown. The authors amplified TCR beta CDR3 regions, and they did so from RNA transcripts for repertoire sequencing. HTBI primers primed a first-round RT-PCR, and a second-round multiplex PCR followed. TCRdb re-called the multiplex PCR reads through MiXCR, storing one row per CDR3 protein. The repertoire includes over a million distinct CDR3 sequences, approximately 35% of them detected once, and roughly 10% sits in the top ten. CDR3 length: 15 residues. Per the germline V gene, CDR1 is SGHAT and CDR2 is FQDESV (reference sequence). V dropped 0 bases and J dropped 5; count of bases not matched to a gene: 6. These data belong to a study of Graves' ophthalmopathy and Graves' hyperthyroidism. Whole-study findings and limits: Most clonotypes expanded in thyroid above 0.001 frequency were present in blood too.

The sequenced material came from peripheral blood or thyroid tissue (not recorded which). The clonotype was recovered from an adult man with Graves' hyperthyroidism. This chain links TRBV11-1 with TRBJ2-5; TRBD2 aligns across 7 bases. In nucleotides, the CDR3 is TGTGCCAGCAGCTTAGCCAGCGGGACCTTGGAGACCCAGTACTTC. Translating gives CASSLASGTLETQYF.